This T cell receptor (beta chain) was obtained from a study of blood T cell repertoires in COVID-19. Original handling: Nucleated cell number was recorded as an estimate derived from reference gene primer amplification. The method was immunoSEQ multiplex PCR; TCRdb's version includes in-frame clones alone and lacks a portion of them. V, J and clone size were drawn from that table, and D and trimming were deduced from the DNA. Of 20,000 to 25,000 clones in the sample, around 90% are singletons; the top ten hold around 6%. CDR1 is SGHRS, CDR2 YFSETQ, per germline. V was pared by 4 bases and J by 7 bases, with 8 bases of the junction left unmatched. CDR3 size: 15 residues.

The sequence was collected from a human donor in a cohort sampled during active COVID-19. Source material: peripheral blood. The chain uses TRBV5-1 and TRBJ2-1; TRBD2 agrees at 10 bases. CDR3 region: CASSPTAGGVNEQFF. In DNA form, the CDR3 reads TGCGCCAGCAGCCCGACAGCGGGAGGGGTGAATGAGCAGTTCTTC.